This T cell receptor beta chain is from a study of spatial heterogeneity in lung cancer. As for the study in general: For tumor regions, TCR transcript counts showed a strong correlation with a T cell module score derived from matched bulk RNA-seq. Raw reads contained each unique TCR and UMI combination more than ten times on average.

About this clonotype itself: Its matching antigen is unknown. Since it is a stray read in a library aimed at alpha chains, this beta chain has a size that is not meaningful.

Indicated time point: sample taken at primary tumor resection. Whole RNA obtained from tumor, nontumor lung or frozen PBMC underwent sequencing without sorting. The CDR3 is 11 amino acids. Germline V gene data show CDR1 as SQVTM and CDR2 as ANQGSEA. V lost 3 bases, J lost 6 bases, and 8 bases lay in between. Study-wide points: Expanded alpha and beta TCR counts within tumors tracked tumor mutation counts.

TCR cDNA molecules were tagged individually, and each one carried a unique molecular identifier. Via MiXCR, TCRdb re-called the 5' RACE reads, giving one row per CDR3 protein. The table has 3,000 to 4,000 distinct CDR3 sequences, over 6% seen once. The source is a male donor with early-stage non-small cell lung cancer. V gene TRBV29-1 combines with J gene TRBJ1-1; D ambiguous. The sample consisted of lung tumor tissue, taken at surgery. DNA of the CDR3: TGCAGCGTTGACCACAGCTCTGAAGCTTTCTTT. Encoded protein: CSVDHSSEAFF.